The 18 T cell receptor beta chains presented below share a single source sample, sequenced in a study of early T cells in non-severe SARS-CoV-2 infection. One entry per CDR3 protein results from TCRdb running MiXCR on the 5' RACE reads. The table includes about 110,000 distinct CDR3 sequences, over 9.5% detected once. The sample was whole blood, taken at baseline. Receptors were obtained from an adult who was a healthcare worker with PCR-confirmed SARS-CoV-2 infection or an uninfected control (not recorded which).

This clonotype has at least ten counts. This chain connects TRBV7-3 to TRBJ2-1, with a possible D match to TRBD2 (6 bases). The CDR3 runs to 15 residues. The germline V and J ends were trimmed by 4 bases and 7 bases, with 17 bases remaining between them. The germline CDR1 and CDR2 sequences are SGHTA and FQGTGA. CDR3 nucleotide sequence: TGTGCCAGCAGCTCGGACGCCCGTCGGGGGAATGAGCAGTTCTTC. Residues: CASSSDARRGNEQFF.

This clonotype was seen more than once but under ten times. The chain employs TRBV10-3 and TRBJ2-7; D gene ambiguous. V was pared by 7 bases and J by 3 bases, with 16 bases between. Germline CDR1 ENHRY, CDR2 SYGVKD. The CDR3 totals 14 residues. CDR3: CAITDQLKGYEQYF. The CDR3 DNA sequence: TGTGCCATCACCGACCAACTAAAGGGCTACGAGCAGTACTTC.

The J gene is TRBJ1-5, the V gene TRBV19; D remains unclear. V was shortened by 2 bases and J by 0 bases, with 5 bases between the two germline ends. This CDR3 spans 14 amino acids. CDR1 is LNHDA, CDR2 SQIVND, per germline (reference sequence). DNA for the CDR3: TGTGCCAGTAGTATACGCGTTAGCAATCAGCCCCAGCATTTT. It codes for CASSIRVSNQPQHF.

This clonotype was counted a few times. V is TRBV29-1 and J is TRBJ2-7; D unresolved. Germline values: CDR1 SQVTM, CDR2 ANQGSEA. V lost 3 bases, J lost 3 bases, and 6 bases lay in between. The CDR3 extends over 11 amino acids. The CDR3 DNA reads as TGCAGCGTTGAGGCAGACTACGAGCAGTACTTC. Translated: CSVEADYEQYF.

This clonotype has just a few counts. The V call is TRBV4-2, the J call TRBJ2-1, with TRBD1 matching over 10 bases. Germline V gene lookup returns CDR1 LGHNA and CDR2 YNFKEQ. The CDR3 is 17 amino acids. Germline trimming cut 0 bases from V and 7 bases from J; bases unmatched to any gene: 9. The CDR3 loop is CASSQDRQGARGNEQFF. CDR3 bases: TGTGCCAGCAGCCAAGATCGACAGGGGGCGCGGGGGAATGAGCAGTTCTTC.

This clonotype was observed a handful of times. The genes are TRBV20-1 and TRBJ2-7; TRBD1 or TRBD2 may be the D gene (6 bases each). V lost 5 bases and J 3 bases, leaving 14 bases between the germline ends. The germline gives CDR1 DFQATT, CDR2 SNEGSKA (reference sequence). This CDR3 contains 13 residues. The CDR3 here is CSAGGDKFYEQYF. The CDR3 DNA is TGCAGTGCTGGCGGGGACAAATTCTACGAGCAGTACTTC.

The chain links TRBV2 to TRBJ1-2; no clear D. CDR3 length: 11 residues. The germline V and J ends were trimmed by 5 bases and 9 bases, with 10 bases remaining between them. Germline-derived CDR1 and CDR2 are SNHLY and FYNNEI. CDR3 protein: CASSYLQSYTF. The CDR3 nucleotides are TGTGCCAGCAGTTACCTCCAAAGCTACACCTTC.

This clonotype was seen repeatedly, ten times or more. The V gene is TRBV4-2, the J gene TRBJ2-7; TRBD2 might be the D (5 bases). Trimming took 8 bases from V and 1 from J, leaving 18 bases between them. Germline lookup yields CDR1 LGHNA and CDR2 YNFKEQ. This CDR3 contains 15 residues. The chain's CDR3 is CASGSTADSSYEQYF. The CDR3 nucleotides are TGTGCCAGCGGAAGCACGGCGGACTCGTCCTACGAGCAGTACTTC.

This clonotype was detected ten times or more. This chain joins TRBV18 and TRBJ2-3; no clear D gene. This CDR3 comprises 13 residues. Per germline, CDR1 KGHSH and CDR2 LQKENI. Trimming stripped 6 bases from V and 0 bases from J, with 7 bases between. CDR3: CASSQASTDTQYF. The CDR3 DNA reads TGTGCCAGCTCGCAGGCCAGCACAGATACGCAGTATTTT. Variable domain in full (rest from reference TRBV18 and TRBJ2-3): NAGVMQNPRHLVRRRGQEARLRCSPMKGHSHVYWYRQLPEEGLKFMVYLQKENIIDESGMPKERFSAEFPKEGPSILRIQQVVRGDSAAYFCASSQASTDTQYFGPGTRLTVL.

In DNA, the CDR3 is TGCGCCAGCAGCAGGACGACGGAGACCCAGTACTTC. Its protein product is CASSRTTETQYF. The chain recombines TRBV5-1 with TRBJ2-5; no definite D call. This CDR3 has 12 residues. Germline CDR1 and CDR2: SGHRS and YFSETQ. Trimming left V 4 bases short and J 5 bases short, with 9 bases between.

This clonotype has only a few counts. This sequence joins TRBV10-2 and TRBJ2-4; no reliable D call. The V gene's germline CDR1 is WSHSY and CDR2 SAAADI. Trimming removed 6 bases at V and 0 bases at J, with 12 bases between. The CDR3 covers 15 residues. The CDR3 region is CASSNPALAKNIQYF. In nucleotides, the CDR3 is TGCGCCAGCAGCAATCCGGCCCTAGCCAAAAACATTCAGTACTTC.

The genes are TRBV20-1 and TRBJ1-6; tentatively, D is TRBD1 (5 bases). The CDR3 extends over 15 amino acids. Germline V gene lookup returns CDR1 DFQATT and CDR2 SNEGSKA (reference sequence). V was trimmed by 2 bases and J by 4 bases, leaving 12 bases between them. CDR3 nucleotide sequence: TGCAGTGCTAGAACAGGCGCTGGGTATAATTCACCCCTCCACTTT. Translation: CSARTGAGYNSPLHF.

The rearrangement uses TRBV20-1 and TRBJ2-7, with 8 bases fitting TRBD1. CDR1 DFQATT and CDR2 SNEGSKA come from the germline V gene (reference sequence). J lost 4 bases, V lost 5 bases, and 1 base had no gene match. The CDR3 length is 11 residues. The CDR3 DNA sequence: TGCAGTGCTTGGACAGGGTACGAGCAGTACTTC. Residues: CSAWTGYEQYF.

The table lists this clonotype with a few counts. V and J are TRBV6-5 and TRBJ1-2; the D is unclear. The CDR3 is made up of 14 amino acids. Trimming took off 2 bases at V and 1 base at J, with 8 bases between the two ends. Germline V gene sequence: CDR1 MNHEY, CDR2 SVGAGI. CDR3 protein: CASSYRIVNYGYTF. The CDR3 DNA follows: TGTGCCAGCAGTTACCGCATCGTTAACTATGGCTACACCTTC.

This rearrangement joins TRBV28 to TRBJ2-3, with TRBD2 matching 9 bases. The CDR3 runs to 16 residues. J lost 6 bases, V lost 6 bases, and 13 bases had no gene match. Germline V CDR1 and CDR2: MDHEN, SYDVKM. The CDR3: CASSLGGSGRMDTQYF. The CDR3 coding sequence is TGTGCCAGCAGCCTGGGGGGTAGCGGGAGAATGGATACGCAGTATTTT.

The chain recombines TRBV27 with TRBJ1-1, with D possibly being TRBD1 (6 bases). V was trimmed by 7 bases and J by 3 bases, leaving 12 bases between them. The germline gives CDR1 MNHEY, CDR2 SMNVEV (reference sequence). There are 13 residues in the CDR3. CDR3 nucleotides: TGTGCCAGCATGGGGGCGGGGGACACTGAAGCTTTCTTT. Translated, it gives CASMGAGDTEAFF.

The rearrangement links TRBV5-1 to TRBJ1-5; no clear D gene. The CDR3 has 16 amino acids. CDR1 is SGHRS, CDR2 YFSETQ, per germline. Trimming left V 3 bases short and J 7 bases short, with 20 bases between. CDR3 bases: TGCGCCAGCAGCTCCCTACCCGGGGTAATCGGCCAGCCCCAGCATTTT. It is translated as CASSSLPGVIGQPQHF. Filled out from reference TRBV5-1 and TRBJ1-5, the complete variable domain reads KAGVTQTPRYLIKTRGQQVTLSCSPISGHRSVSWYQQTPGQGLQFLFEYFSETQRNKGNFPGRFSGRQFSNSRSEMNVSTLELGDSALYLCASSSLPGVIGQPQHFGDGTRLSIL.

This clonotype was found a few times. J is TRBJ1-2 and V is TRBV18; possibly TRBD1 for D (5 bases). The CDR3 runs 12 residues. V lost 4 bases to trimming and J lost 8 bases, with 11 bases between them. Germline V gene data show CDR1 as KGHSH and CDR2 as LQKENI. The DNA for the CDR3 is TGTGCCAGCTCACTGGCAGGGAACGGCTACACCTTC. Its translation is CASSLAGNGYTF.